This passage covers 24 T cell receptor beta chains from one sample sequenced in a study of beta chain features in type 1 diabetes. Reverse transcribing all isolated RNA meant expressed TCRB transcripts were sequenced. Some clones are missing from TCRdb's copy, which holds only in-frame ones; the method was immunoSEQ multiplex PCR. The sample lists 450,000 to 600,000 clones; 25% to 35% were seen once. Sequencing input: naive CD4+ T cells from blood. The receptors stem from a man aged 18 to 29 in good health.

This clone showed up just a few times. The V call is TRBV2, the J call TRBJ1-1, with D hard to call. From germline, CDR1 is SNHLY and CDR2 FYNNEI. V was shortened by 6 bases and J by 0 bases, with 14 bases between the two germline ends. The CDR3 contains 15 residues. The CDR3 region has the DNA TGTGCCAGCAGGAGTACGGTTGAGATGAACACTGAAGCTTTCTTT. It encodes CASRSTVEMNTEAFF.

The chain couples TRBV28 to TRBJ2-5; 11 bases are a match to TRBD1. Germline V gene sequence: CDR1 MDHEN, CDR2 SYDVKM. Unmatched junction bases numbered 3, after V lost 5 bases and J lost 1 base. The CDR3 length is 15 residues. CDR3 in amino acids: CASSPGTGGQETQYF. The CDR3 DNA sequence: TGTGCCAGCAGTCCCGGGACAGGGGGCCAAGAGACCCAGTACTTC.

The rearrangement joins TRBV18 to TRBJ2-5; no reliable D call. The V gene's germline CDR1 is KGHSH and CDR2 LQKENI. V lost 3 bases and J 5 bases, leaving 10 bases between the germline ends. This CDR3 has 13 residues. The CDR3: CASSPGIKETQYF. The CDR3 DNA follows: TGTGCCAGCTCACCGGGAATCAAGGAGACCCAGTACTTC.

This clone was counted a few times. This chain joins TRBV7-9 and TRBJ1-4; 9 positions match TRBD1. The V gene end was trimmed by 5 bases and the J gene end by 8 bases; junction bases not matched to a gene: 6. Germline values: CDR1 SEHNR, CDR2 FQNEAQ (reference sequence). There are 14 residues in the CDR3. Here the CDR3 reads CASSGDRAGEKLFF. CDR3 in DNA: TGTGCCAGCAGCGGGGACAGGGCCGGCGAAAAACTGTTTTTT.

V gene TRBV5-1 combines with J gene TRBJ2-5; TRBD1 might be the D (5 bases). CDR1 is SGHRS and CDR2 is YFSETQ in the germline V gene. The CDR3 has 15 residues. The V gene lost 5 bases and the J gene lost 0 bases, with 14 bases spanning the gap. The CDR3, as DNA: TGCGCCAGCAGTCCCCAGGCAGGGTACCAAGAGACCCAGTACTTC. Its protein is CASSPQAGYQETQYF.

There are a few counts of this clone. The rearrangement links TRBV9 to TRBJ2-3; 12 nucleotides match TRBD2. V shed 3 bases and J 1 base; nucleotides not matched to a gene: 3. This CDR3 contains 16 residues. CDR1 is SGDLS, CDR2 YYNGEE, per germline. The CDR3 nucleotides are TGTGCCAGCAGCGGAGCTAGCGGGAGGGGCACAGATACGCAGTATTTT. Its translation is CASSGASGRGTDTQYF. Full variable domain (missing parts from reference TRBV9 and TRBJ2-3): DSGVTQTPKHLITATGQRVTLRCSPRSGDLSVYWYQQSLDQGLQFLIQYYNGEERAKGNILERFSAQQFPDLHSELNLSSLELGDSALYFCASSGASGRGTDTQYFGPGTRLTVL.

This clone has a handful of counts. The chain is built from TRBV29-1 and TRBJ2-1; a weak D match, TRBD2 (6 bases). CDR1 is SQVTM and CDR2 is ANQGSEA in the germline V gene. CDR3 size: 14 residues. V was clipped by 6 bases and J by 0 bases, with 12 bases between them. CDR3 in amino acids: CSVSSVSSYNEQFF. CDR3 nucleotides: TGCAGCGTATCTAGCGTTAGCTCCTACAATGAGCAGTTCTTC.

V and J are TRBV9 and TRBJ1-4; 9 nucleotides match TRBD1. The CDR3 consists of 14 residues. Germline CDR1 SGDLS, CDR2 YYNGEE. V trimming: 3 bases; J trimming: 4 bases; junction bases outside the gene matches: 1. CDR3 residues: CASSAGQGNEKLFF. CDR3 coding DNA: TGTGCCAGCAGCGCGGGACAGGGTAATGAAAAACTGTTTTTT.

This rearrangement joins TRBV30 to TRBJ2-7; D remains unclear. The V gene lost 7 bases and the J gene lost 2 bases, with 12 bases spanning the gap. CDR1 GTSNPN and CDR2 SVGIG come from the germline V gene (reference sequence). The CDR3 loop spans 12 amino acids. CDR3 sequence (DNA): TGTGCCTCTACCGACGCCGCCTACGAGCAGTACTTC. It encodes CASTDAAYEQYF. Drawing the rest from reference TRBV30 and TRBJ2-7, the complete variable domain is SQTIHQWPATLVQPVGSPLSLECTVEGTSNPNLYWYRQAAGRGLQLLFYSVGIGQISSEVPQNLSASRPQDRQFILSSKKLLLSDSGFYLCASTDAAYEQYFGPGTRLTVT.

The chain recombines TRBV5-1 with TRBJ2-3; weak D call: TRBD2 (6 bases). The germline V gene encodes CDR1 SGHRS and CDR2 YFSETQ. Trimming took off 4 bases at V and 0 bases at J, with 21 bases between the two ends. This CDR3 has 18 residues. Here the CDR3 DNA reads TGCGCCAGCAGCCCGGGGACTGCTCCCCTTTCTAGCACAGATACGCAGTATTTT. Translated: CASSPGTAPLSSTDTQYF.

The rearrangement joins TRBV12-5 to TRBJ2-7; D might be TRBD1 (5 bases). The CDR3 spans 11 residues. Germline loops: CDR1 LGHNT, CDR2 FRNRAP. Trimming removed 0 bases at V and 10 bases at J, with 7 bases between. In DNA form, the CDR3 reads TGTGCTAGTGGTTTGGTACAGGTACAGTACTTC. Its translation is CASGLVQVQYF.

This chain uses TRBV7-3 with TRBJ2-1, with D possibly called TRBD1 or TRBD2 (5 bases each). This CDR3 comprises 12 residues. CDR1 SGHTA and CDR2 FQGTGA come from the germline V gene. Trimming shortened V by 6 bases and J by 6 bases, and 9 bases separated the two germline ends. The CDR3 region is CASSHGGNEQFF. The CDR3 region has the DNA TGTGCCAGCAGTCATGGGGGCAATGAGCAGTTCTTC.

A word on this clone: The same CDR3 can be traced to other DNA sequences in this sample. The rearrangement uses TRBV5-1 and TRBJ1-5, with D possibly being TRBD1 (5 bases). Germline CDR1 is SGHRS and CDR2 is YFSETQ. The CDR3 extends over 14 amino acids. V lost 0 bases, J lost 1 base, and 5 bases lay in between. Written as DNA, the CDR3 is TGCGCCAGCAGCTTGGAGGGGAGCAATCAGCCCCAGCATTTT. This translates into CASSLEGSNQPQHF.

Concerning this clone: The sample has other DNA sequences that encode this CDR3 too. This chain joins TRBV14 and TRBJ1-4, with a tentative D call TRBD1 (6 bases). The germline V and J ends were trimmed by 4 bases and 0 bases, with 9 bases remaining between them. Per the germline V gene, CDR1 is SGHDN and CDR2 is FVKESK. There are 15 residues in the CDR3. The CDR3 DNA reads TGTGCCAGCAGCCGTCGACAGGCAACTAATGAAAAACTGTTTTTT. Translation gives CASSRRQATNEKLFF.

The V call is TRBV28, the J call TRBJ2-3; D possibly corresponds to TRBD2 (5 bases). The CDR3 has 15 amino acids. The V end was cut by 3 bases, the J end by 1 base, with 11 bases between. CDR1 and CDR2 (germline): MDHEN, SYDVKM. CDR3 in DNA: TGTGCCAGCAGTTTCGCCGGAGGAGGCACAGATACGCAGTATTTT. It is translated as CASSFAGGGTDTQYF.

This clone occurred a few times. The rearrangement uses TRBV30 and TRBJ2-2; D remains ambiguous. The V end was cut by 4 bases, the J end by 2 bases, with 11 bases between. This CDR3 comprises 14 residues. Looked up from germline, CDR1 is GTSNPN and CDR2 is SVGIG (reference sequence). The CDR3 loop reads CAWKGLFNTGELFF. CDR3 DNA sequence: TGTGCCTGGAAAGGGCTCTTTAACACCGGGGAGCTGTTTTTT.

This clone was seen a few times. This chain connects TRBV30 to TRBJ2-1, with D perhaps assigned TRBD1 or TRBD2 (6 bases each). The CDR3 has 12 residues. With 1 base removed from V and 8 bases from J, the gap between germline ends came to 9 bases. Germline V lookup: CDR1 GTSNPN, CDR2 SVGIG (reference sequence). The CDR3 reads CAWSDGGHEQFF. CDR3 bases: TGTGCCTGGAGTGACGGGGGCCATGAGCAGTTCTTC.

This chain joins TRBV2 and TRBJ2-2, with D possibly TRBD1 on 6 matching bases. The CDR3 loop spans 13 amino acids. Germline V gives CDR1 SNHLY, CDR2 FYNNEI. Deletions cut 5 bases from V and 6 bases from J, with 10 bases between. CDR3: CASSFNRAGELFF. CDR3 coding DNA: TGTGCCAGCAGTTTCAACAGGGCCGGGGAGCTGTTTTTT.

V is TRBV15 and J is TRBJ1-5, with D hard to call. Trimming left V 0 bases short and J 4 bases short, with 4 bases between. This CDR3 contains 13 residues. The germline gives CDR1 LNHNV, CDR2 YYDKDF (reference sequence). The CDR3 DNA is TGTGCCACCAGCAGAGACCCTAATCAGCCCCAGCATTTT. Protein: CATSRDPNQPQHF.

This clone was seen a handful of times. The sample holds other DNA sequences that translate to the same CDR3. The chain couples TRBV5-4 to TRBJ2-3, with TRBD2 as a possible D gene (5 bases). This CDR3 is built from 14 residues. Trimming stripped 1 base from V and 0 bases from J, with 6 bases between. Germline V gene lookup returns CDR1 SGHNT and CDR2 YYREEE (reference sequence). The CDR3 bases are TGTGCCAGCAGCTTGCGCGGGAGCACAGATACGCAGTATTTT. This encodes CASSLRGSTDTQYF.

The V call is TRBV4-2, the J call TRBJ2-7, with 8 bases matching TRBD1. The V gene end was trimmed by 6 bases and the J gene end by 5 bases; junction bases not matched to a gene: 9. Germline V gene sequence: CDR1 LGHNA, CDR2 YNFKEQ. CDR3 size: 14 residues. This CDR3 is CASSRGQGNDEQYF. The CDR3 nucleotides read TGTGCCAGCAGTCGCGGACAGGGAAACGACGAGCAGTACTTC.

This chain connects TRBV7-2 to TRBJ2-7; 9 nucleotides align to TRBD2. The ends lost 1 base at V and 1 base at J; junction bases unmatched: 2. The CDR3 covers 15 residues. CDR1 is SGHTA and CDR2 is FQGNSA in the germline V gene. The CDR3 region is CASSLVAGVSYEQYF. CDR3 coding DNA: TGTGCCAGCAGCTTAGTAGCGGGAGTGTCCTACGAGCAGTACTTC.

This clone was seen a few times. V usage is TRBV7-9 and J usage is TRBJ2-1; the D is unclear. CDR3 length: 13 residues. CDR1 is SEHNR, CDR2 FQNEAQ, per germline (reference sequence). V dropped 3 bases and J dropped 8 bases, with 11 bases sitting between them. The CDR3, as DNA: TGTGCCAGCAGCTTTAGCACTGATGATGAGCAGTTCTTC. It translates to CASSFSTDDEQFF.

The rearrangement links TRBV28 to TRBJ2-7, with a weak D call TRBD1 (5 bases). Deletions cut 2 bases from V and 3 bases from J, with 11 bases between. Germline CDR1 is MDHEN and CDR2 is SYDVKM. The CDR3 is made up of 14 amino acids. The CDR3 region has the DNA TGTGCCAGCAGTTTACCCACAGGAAACTACGAGCAGTACTTC. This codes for CASSLPTGNYEQYF.